A single sample gave rise to the 18 T cell receptor beta chains below, sequenced in a study of shared clonotypes between healthy human individuals. Libraries were prepared by immunoSEQ multiplex PCR; TCRdb keeps only in-frame clonotypes and omits some of them. This table has roughly 720,000 clones, about 92% appearing once. The material sequenced was memory CD8+ T cells from PBMCs. Subset specified: CD45RO+ cells pooled with CCR7-negative TemRA cells. The receptors were sampled from a man between 18 and 29 years old in good health. Some clones in this sample may be carry-over from other donors' samples.

V gene TRBV27 combines with J gene TRBJ2-7; maybe TRBD1 (5 bases). Trimming stripped 0 bases from V and 7 bases from J, with 10 bases between. This CDR3 has 13 residues. In germline, CDR1 is MNHEY, CDR2 SMNVEV (reference sequence). The DNA of the CDR3 is TGTGCCAGCAGTTTATCAGGGGTGAGGGAGCAGTACTTC. Protein: CASSLSGVREQYF.

This chain joins TRBV7-9 and TRBJ2-5; 7 bases agree with TRBD1. Germline V CDR1 and CDR2: SEHNR, FQNEAQ (reference sequence). V shed 6 bases, J shed 0 bases, and the junction held 19 bases outside the gene matches. There are 19 residues in the CDR3. The CDR3 is CASSSIYLRQGSHQETQYF. DNA for the CDR3: TGTGCCAGCAGTTCCATATACCTCCGACAGGGTAGTCACCAAGAGACCCAGTACTTC.

The V gene is TRBV30, the J gene TRBJ2-5; D tentatively reads TRBD1 or TRBD2 (5 bases each). Germline V lookup: CDR1 GTSNPN, CDR2 SVGIG (reference sequence). CDR3 length: 15 residues. With 0 bases removed from V and 5 bases from J, the gap between germline ends came to 16 bases. The CDR3 here is CAWSVIRGLGETQYF. The CDR3 nucleotides are TGTGCCTGGAGTGTAATTCGGGGCTTGGGGGAGACCCAGTACTTC.

On this clone: The same CDR3 also results from other DNA sequences found in this sample. The J gene is TRBJ2-1, the V gene TRBV5-1; 11 bases match TRBD2. In germline, CDR1 is SGHRS, CDR2 YFSETQ. The CDR3 extends over 13 amino acids. V was pared by 5 bases and J by 5 bases, with 0 bases of the junction left unmatched. The CDR3 DNA sequence: TGCGCCAGCAGGGGACTAGCGGACAATGAGCAGTTCTTC. Protein: CASRGLADNEQFF.

The V call is TRBV4-1, the J call TRBJ2-1; 7 bases align to TRBD1. Germline V CDR1 and CDR2: MGHRA, YSYEKL. This CDR3 comprises 14 residues. The ends lost 3 bases at V and 4 bases at J; junction bases unmatched: 3. The CDR3 loop is CASSHGQVYNEQFF. The CDR3 bases are TGCGCCAGCAGCCATGGACAGGTGTACAATGAGCAGTTCTTC.

The table lists this clone with a count of one. CDR3 sequence (DNA): TGTGCCACCAGCAGAAAGATGGCCCAGCCCCAGCATTTT. Its translation is CATSRKMAQPQHF. This sequence joins TRBV15 and TRBJ1-5; D not certain. Germline-derived CDR1 and CDR2 are LNHNV and YYDKDF (reference sequence). This CDR3 has 13 amino acids. Deletions cut 2 bases from V and 7 bases from J, with 9 bases between.

This chain joins TRBV6-5 and TRBJ2-3; a weak D match, TRBD1 (6 bases). Trimming took 6 bases from V and 4 from J, leaving 8 bases between them. The CDR3 has 12 amino acids. Germline V CDR1 and CDR2: MNHEY, SVGAGI. The CDR3, as DNA: TGTGCCAGCAGACAGGGTTCAGATACGCAGTATTTT. It yields the protein CASRQGSDTQYF.

As DNA, the CDR3 is TGTGCCAGCAGTTTAGAGGGGACCGGCAATCAGCCCCAGCATTTT. Amino acid sequence: CASSLEGTGNQPQHF. The V and J genes are TRBV27 and TRBJ1-5; D possibly corresponds to TRBD1 (5 bases). The V gene lost 2 bases and the J gene lost 2 bases, with 10 bases spanning the gap. The germline V gene encodes CDR1 MNHEY and CDR2 SMNVEV (reference sequence). The CDR3 runs 15 residues.

This clone has more than one count but fewer than ten. Different DNA sequences within this sample yield the same CDR3. This rearrangement joins TRBV9 to TRBJ1-1; no clear D. Germline lookup yields CDR1 SGDLS and CDR2 YYNGEE. The CDR3 has 14 amino acids. The ends were cut back, 0 bases at V and 4 bases at J, with 10 bases in the middle. The CDR3 loop reads CASSVEGGGTEAFF. Written as DNA, the CDR3 is TGTGCCAGCAGCGTAGAGGGCGGTGGCACTGAAGCTTTCTTT.

The count of this clone is one. The V call is TRBV15, the J call TRBJ2-5; D perhaps matches TRBD2 (6 bases). This CDR3 has 15 residues. CDR1 is LNHNV, CDR2 YYDKDF, per germline (reference sequence). The V gene lost 3 bases and the J gene lost 0 bases, with 11 bases spanning the gap. This chain's CDR3 is CATSSGRSHQETQYF. The CDR3 DNA reads as TGTGCCACCAGCAGCGGGAGAAGTCACCAAGAGACCCAGTACTTC.

The V gene is TRBV27, the J gene TRBJ2-7; 7 nucleotides agree with TRBD1. The CDR3 covers 16 residues. Looked up from germline, CDR1 is MNHEY and CDR2 is SMNVEV (reference sequence). V shed 6 bases, J shed 0 bases, and the junction held 11 bases outside the gene matches. In DNA, the CDR3 is TGTGCCAGCAGCCCAGACCGACAGGGCACCTCCTACGAGCAGTACTTC. It is translated as CASSPDRQGTSYEQYF.

The chain joins TRBV9 to TRBJ2-2; the D is unclear. The CDR3 loop spans 16 amino acids. Deletions cut 0 bases from V and 0 bases from J, with 9 bases between. Germline-derived CDR1 and CDR2 are SGDLS and YYNGEE. In nucleotides, the CDR3 is TGTGCCAGCAGCGTAGACGGTTATCCGAACACCGGGGAGCTGTTTTTT. It specifies CASSVDGYPNTGELFF.

This rearrangement joins TRBV7-9 to TRBJ2-7; TRBD1 might be the D (6 bases). Trimming pared 1 base from V and 3 bases from J, leaving 10 bases between. The CDR3 extends over 14 amino acids. Germline V gives CDR1 SEHNR, CDR2 FQNEAQ (reference sequence). The CDR3 bases are TGTGCCAGCAGCTTAGTAGGGGGATTCTACGAGCAGTACTTC. The encoded protein is CASSLVGGFYEQYF.

V is TRBV27 and J is TRBJ2-7; the D is unclear. Looked up from germline, CDR1 is MNHEY and CDR2 is SMNVEV (reference sequence). The CDR3 runs to 13 residues. The germline V and J ends were trimmed by 7 bases and 6 bases, with 16 bases remaining between them. CDR3 protein: CASTLWPGTEQYF. Written as DNA, the CDR3 is TGTGCCAGCACCCTCTGGCCCGGAACCGAGCAGTACTTC.

The chain uses TRBV11-1 and TRBJ2-3, with D perhaps matching TRBD2 (6 bases). Deletions cut 4 bases from V and 3 bases from J, with 26 bases between. Germline V lookup: CDR1 SGHAT, CDR2 FQDESV (reference sequence). This CDR3 is 19 amino acids long. The DNA for the CDR3 is TGTGCCAGCAGCTCAGCTCCCGGAGGGACCGCCCCAGCGACAGATACGCAGTATTTT. Translated, it gives CASSSAPGGTAPATDTQYF. Drawing the rest from reference TRBV11-1 and TRBJ2-3, the complete variable domain is EAEVAQSPRYKITEKSQAVAFWCDPISGHATLYWYRQILGQGPELLVQFQDESVVDDSQLPKDRFSAERLKGVDSTLKIQPAELGDSAMYLCASSSAPGGTAPATDTQYFGPGTRLTVL.

The V gene is TRBV6-5, the J gene TRBJ1-5; D gene ambiguous. Germline values: CDR1 MNHEY, CDR2 SVGAGI. This CDR3 is built from 13 residues. Trimming pared 2 bases from V and 9 bases from J, leaving 11 bases between. In DNA, the CDR3 is TGTGCCAGCAGTTACACGGGAAAAAGGCCCCAGCATTTT. Protein product: CASSYTGKRPQHF.

The chain links TRBV19 to TRBJ2-1, with D unclear. CDR1 LNHDA and CDR2 SQIVND come from the germline V gene (reference sequence). CDR3 length equals 15 residues. V lost 5 bases and J lost 0, with 11 bases in between. The CDR3: CASSPAPASYNEQFF. CDR3 coding DNA: TGTGCCAGTAGTCCAGCACCAGCCTCCTACAATGAGCAGTTCTTC.

This chain joins TRBV7-9 and TRBJ2-1; TRBD2 agrees at 16 bases. V was clipped by 5 bases and J by 14 bases; unmatched bases: 3. CDR1 and CDR2 (germline): SEHNR, FQNEAQ (reference sequence). CDR3 length: 13 amino acids. The CDR3 nucleotides are TGTGCCAGCAGCCTTGGGACTAGCGGGGGGGAGTTCTTC. Encoded protein: CASSLGTSGGEFF.